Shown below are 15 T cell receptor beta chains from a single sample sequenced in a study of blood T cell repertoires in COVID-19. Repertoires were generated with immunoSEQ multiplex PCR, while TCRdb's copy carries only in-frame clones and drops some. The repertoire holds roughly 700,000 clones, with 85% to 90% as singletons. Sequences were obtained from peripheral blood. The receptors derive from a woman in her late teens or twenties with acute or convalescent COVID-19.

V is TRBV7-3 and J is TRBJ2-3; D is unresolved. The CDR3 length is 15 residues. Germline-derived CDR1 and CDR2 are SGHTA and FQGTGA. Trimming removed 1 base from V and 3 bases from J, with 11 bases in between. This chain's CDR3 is CASSLNPGRTDTQYF. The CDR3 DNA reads TGTGCCAGCAGCTTAAATCCAGGTCGGACAGATACGCAGTATTTT. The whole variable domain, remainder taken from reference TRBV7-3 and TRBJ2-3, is GAGVSQTPSNKVTEKGKYVELRCDPISGHTALYWYRQSLGQGPEFLIYFQGTGAADDSGLPNDRFFAVRPEGSVSTLKIQRTERGDSAVYLCASSLNPGRTDTQYFGPGTRLTVL.

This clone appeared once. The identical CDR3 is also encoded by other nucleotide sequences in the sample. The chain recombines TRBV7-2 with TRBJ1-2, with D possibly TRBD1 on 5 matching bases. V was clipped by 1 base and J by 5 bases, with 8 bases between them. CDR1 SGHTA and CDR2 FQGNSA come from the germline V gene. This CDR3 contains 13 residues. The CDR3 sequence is CASSLGGAYGYTF. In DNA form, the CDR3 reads TGTGCCAGCAGCTTAGGGGGCGCGTATGGCTACACCTTC.

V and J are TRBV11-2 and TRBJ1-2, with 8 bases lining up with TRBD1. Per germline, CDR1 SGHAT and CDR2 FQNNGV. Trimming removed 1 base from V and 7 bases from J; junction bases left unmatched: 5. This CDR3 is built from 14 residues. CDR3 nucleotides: TGTGCCAGCAGCTTAGGGGCAGGGGGCTCTGGCTACACCTTC. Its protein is CASSLGAGGSGYTF.

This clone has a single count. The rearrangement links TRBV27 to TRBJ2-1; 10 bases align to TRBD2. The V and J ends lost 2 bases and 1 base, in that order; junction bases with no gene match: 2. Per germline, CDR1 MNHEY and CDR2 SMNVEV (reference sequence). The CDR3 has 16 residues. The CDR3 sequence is CASSLSGGASYNEQFF. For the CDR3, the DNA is TGTGCCAGCAGTTTAAGCGGGGGGGCGTCCTACAATGAGCAGTTCTTC.

CDR3 DNA sequence: TGTGCCAGCAGTACGGGGCAGGGGGAAGATACGCAGTATTTT. Translated: CASSTGQGEDTQYF. The chain combines TRBV6-4 with TRBJ2-3; 7 nucleotides match TRBD1. There are 14 residues in the CDR3. V was pared by 5 bases and J by 5 bases, with 7 bases of the junction left unmatched. CDR1 and CDR2 from the germline V gene are MRHNA and SNTAGT.

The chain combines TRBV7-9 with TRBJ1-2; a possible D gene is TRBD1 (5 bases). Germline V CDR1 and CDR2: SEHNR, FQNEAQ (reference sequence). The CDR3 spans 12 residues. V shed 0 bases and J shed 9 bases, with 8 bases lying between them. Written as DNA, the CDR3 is TGTGCCAGCAGCTTAGCTGGGGGGAGCTACACCTTC. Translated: CASSLAGGSYTF. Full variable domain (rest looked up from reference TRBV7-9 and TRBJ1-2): DTGVSQNPRHKITKRGQNVTFRCDPISEHNRLYWYRQTLGQGPEFLTYFQNEAQLEKSRLLSDRFSAERPKGSFSTLEIQRTEQGDSAMYLCASSLAGGSYTFGSGTRLTVV.

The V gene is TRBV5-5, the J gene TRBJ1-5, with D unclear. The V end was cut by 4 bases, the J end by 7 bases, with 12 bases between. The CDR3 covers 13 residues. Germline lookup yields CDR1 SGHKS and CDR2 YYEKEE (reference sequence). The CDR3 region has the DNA TGTGCCAGCAGCCTAGGCAGAAGCCAGCCCCAGCATTTT. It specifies CASSLGRSQPQHF. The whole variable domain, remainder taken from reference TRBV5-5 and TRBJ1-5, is DAGVTQSPTHLIKTRGQQVTLRCSPISGHKSVSWYQQVLGQGPQFIFQYYEKEERGRGNFPDRFSARQFPNYSSELNVNALLLGDSALYLCASSLGRSQPQHFGDGTRLSIL.

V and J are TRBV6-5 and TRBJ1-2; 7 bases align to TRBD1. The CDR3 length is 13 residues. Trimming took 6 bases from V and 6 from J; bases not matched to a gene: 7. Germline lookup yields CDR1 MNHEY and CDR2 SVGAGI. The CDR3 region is CASRVQGNDGYTF. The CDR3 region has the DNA TGTGCCAGCAGGGTACAGGGGAACGATGGCTACACCTTC.

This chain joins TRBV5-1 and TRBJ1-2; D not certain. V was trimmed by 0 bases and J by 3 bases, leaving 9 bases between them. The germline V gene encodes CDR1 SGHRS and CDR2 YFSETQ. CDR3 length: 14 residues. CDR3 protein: CASSLARFDYGYTF. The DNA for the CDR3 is TGCGCCAGCAGCTTGGCCAGGTTCGACTATGGCTACACCTTC.

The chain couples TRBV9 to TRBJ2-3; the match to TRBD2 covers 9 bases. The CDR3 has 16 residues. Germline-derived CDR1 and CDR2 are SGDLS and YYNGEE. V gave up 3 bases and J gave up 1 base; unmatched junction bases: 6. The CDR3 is CASSASSGMGTDTQYF. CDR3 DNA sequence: TGTGCCAGCAGCGCCTCTAGCGGGATGGGCACAGATACGCAGTATTTT.

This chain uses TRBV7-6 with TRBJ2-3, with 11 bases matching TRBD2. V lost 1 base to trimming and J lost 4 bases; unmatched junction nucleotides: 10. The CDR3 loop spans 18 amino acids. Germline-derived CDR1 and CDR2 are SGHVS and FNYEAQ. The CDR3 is CASSLVGLAGGEADTQYF. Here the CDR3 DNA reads TGTGCCAGCAGCTTAGTGGGGCTAGCGGGGGGCGAAGCAGATACGCAGTATTTT.

The CDR3 region is CASSLGRTGGTEAFF. DNA for the CDR3: TGTGCCAGCAGCTTAGGTCGGACAGGGGGCACTGAAGCTTTCTTT. The chain couples TRBV11-2 to TRBJ1-1, with TRBD1 matching over 10 bases. The CDR3 runs 15 residues. The V and J ends lost 1 base and 4 bases, in that order; junction bases with no gene match: 3. Germline V gene sequence: CDR1 SGHAT, CDR2 FQNNGV.

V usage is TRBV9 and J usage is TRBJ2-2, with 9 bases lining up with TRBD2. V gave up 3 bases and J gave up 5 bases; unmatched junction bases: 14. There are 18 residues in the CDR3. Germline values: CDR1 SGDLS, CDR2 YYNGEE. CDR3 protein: CASSAPFWASGETGELFF. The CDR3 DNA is TGTGCCAGCAGCGCCCCCTTCTGGGCTAGCGGGGAGACCGGGGAGCTGTTTTTT.

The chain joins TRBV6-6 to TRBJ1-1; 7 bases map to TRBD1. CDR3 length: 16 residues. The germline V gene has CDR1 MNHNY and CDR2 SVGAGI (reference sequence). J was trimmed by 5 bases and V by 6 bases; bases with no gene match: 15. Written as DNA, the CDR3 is TGTGCCAGCAGGGACAGGTGGGGCCAAGGTGGGACTGAAGCTTTCTTT. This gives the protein CASRDRWGQGGTEAFF.

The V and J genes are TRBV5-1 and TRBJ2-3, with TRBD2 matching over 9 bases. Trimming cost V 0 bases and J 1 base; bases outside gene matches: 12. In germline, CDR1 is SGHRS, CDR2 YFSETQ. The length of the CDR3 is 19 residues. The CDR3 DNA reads TGCGCCAGCAGCTTGGTTCCTCCGGGAGCGGGGGGCCGCACAGATACGCAGTATTTT. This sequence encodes CASSLVPPGAGGRTDTQYF. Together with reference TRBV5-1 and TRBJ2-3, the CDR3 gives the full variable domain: KAGVTQTPRYLIKTRGQQVTLSCSPISGHRSVSWYQQTPGQGLQFLFEYFSETQRNKGNFPGRFSGRQFSNSRSEMNVSTLELGDSALYLCASSLVPPGAGGRTDTQYFGPGTRLTVL.